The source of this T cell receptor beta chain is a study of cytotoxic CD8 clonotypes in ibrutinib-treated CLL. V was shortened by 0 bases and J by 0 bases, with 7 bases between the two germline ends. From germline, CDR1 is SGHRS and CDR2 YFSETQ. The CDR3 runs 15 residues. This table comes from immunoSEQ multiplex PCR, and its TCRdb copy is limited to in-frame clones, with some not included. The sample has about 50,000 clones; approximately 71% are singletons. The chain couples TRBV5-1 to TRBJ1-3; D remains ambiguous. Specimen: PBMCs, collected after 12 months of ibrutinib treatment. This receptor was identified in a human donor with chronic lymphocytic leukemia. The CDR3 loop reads CASSLAASSGNTIYF. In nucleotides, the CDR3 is TGCGCCAGCAGCTTGGCGGCGAGCTCTGGAAACACCATATATTTT.